This TCR beta chain came from a study of T cell responses to AZD1222 COVID-19 vaccine. Study observations and caveats: The study identified only a handful of AZD1222 recipients as seropositive at baseline. Receipt of two AZD1222 doses was followed by a rise in Spike-specific TCR breadth and depth. Vaccine-associated CD4 TCRs ranged over spike, dominating at 160-218 and 743-854.

The length of the CDR3 is 15 residues. Germline V gene data show CDR1 as SGHRS and CDR2 as YFSETQ. V dropped 0 bases and J dropped 8 bases, with 15 bases sitting between them. Produced via immunoSEQ multiplex PCR; TCRdb's table is partial and in-frame only. Here the sample spans 98,000 or so clones, roughly 87% being singletons. Concerning this clone itself: Its antigen is not known.

The sequences come from peripheral blood, collected on day 0 of MenACWY control vaccination. The TCR sequence derives from an adult in good health. The rearrangement joins TRBV5-1 to TRBJ2-1; tentative D call: TRBD2 (7 bases). CDR3 coding DNA: TGCGCCAGCAGCTTGGCCGGGGGGCCCTTGGATGAGCAGTTCTTC. Protein: CASSLAGGPLDEQFF.